The rows below give T cell receptor beta chains drawn from one sample of a study of blood T cell repertoires in COVID-19. Measured with immunoSEQ multiplex PCR; TCRdb has only the in-frame clones, and not every one. The sample has about 26,000 clones, about 92% seen once. The specimen was peripheral blood. Receptors were obtained from a human donor in a cohort sampled during active COVID-19. Both conserved end residues are part of each CDR3. D genes are given only for firm matches. Expanded clones get a size class; other rows say once, few or many, or leave the size out.

V	J	size	D	length	DNA	CDR3
TRBV7-8	TRBJ2-7	NA	TRBD2	15	TGTGCCAGCAGCTTCGGACTAGCGGGAGCCTACGAGCAGTACTTC	CASSFGLAGAYEQYF
TRBV7-9	TRBJ2-1	NA	NA	17	TGTGCCAGCAGCCTAGCCCCCCACAGGGTAGACCTCAATGAGCAGTTCTTC	CASSLAPHRVDLNEQFF
TRBV13	TRBJ1-6	NA	TRBD1	14	TGTGCCAGCAGCCAAGGACAGGGAGTATCCCCCCTCCACTTT	CASSQGQGVSPLHF
TRBV21-1	TRBJ1-1	once	NA	12	TGTGCCAGCAGCTCTCCTGGGGGGGAAGCTTTCTTT	CASSSPGGEAFF
TRBV11-3	TRBJ2-5	NA	TRBD2	19	TGTGCCAGCAGCTTCATGAGAACTAGCGGGAGACGGCGGGGAGAGACCCAGTACTTC	CASSFMRTSGRRRGETQYF
TRBV5-1	TRBJ1-1	NA	NA	13	TGCGCCAGCAGCTTGTCCAGAGGGCTCGAAGCTTTCTTT	CASSLSRGLEAFF
TRBV19	TRBJ1-2	NA	NA	15	TGTGCCAGTAGTACCAAGGGAGGGACGTCGTATGGCTACACCTTC	CASSTKGGTSYGYTF
TRBV28	TRBJ1-2	NA	NA	13	TGTGCCAGCAGTTCCGGGGTGCGCTATGGCTACACCTTC	CASSSGVRYGYTF
TRBV6-5	TRBJ1-1	NA	NA	13	TGTGCCAGCAGCAAGGGGATAAACACTGAAGCTTTCTTT	CASSKGINTEAFF
TRBV19	TRBJ2-1	once	TRBD2	17	TGTGCCAGTAGTATATCCAGCGGGGGGGTATCGCACAATGAGCAGTTCTTC	CASSISSGGVSHNEQFF
TRBV24-1	TRBJ1-2	NA	NA	15	TGTGCCACCAGTGATAGGAGGGGCCTTTCTGTAGGCTACACCTTC	CATSDRRGLSVGYTF
TRBV5-6	TRBJ2-3	once	TRBD1	14	TGTGCCAGCAGCCCCTGGACAGGGGCAGATACGCAGTATTTT	CASSPWTGADTQYF
TRBV6-5	TRBJ1-6	NA	TRBD1	16	TGTGCCAGCAGTTACTCTCCCGGGACAGGGGTTTCACCCCTCCACTTT	CASSYSPGTGVSPLHF
TRBV14	TRBJ2-3	NA	TRBD1	17	TGTGCCAGCAGCCAAGATGAGGACAGGGCCCGCACAGATACGCAGTATTTT	CASSQDEDRARTDTQYF
TRBV6-5	TRBJ1-1	NA	NA	14	TGTGCCAGCAGTTACCAGGGAATGAACACTGAAGCTTTCTTT	CASSYQGMNTEAFF
TRBV11-3	TRBJ2-1	NA	TRBD2	17	TGTGCCAGCAGCTTGGGGGGACTAGCGGGAGGCTACAATGAGCAGTTCTTC	CASSLGGLAGGYNEQFF
TRBV27	TRBJ2-7	NA	NA	11	TGTGCCAGTTCCAGGAACTACGAGCAGTACTTC	CASSRNYEQYF
TRBV11-2	TRBJ2-3	NA	NA	12	TGTGCCAGCAGTATTAGCACAGATACGCAGTATTTT	CASSISTDTQYF
TRBV25-1	TRBJ1-1	NA	TRBD1	14	TGTGCCAGCAGTAACGACAGGGTGAACACTGAAGCTTTCTTT	CASSNDRVNTEAFF
TRBV5-5	TRBJ2-7	NA	TRBD1	15	TGTGCCAGCAGCTTAACCGGGACAGGGGGTTACGAGCAGTACTTC	CASSLTGTGGYEQYF
TRBV2	TRBJ2-1	NA	NA	13	TGTGCCAGCAAGGAGGACTCCTACAATGAGCAGTTCTTC	CASKEDSYNEQFF
TRBV25-1	TRBJ2-7	once	NA	13	TGTGCCAGCAGGGGCACAGATACCTACGAGCAGTACTTC	CASRGTDTYEQYF
TRBV2	TRBJ2-1	NA	NA	14	TGTGCCAGCAGCTGGGGACTCACGAGGAATGAGCAGTTCTTC	CASSWGLTRNEQFF
TRBV7-2	TRBJ2-5	NA	TRBD2	17	TGTGCCAGCAGCCCACGACTAGCGGGAGGTCGTCAAGAGACCCAGTACTTC	CASSPRLAGGRQETQYF
TRBV6-5	TRBJ1-4	NA	TRBD1	15	TGTGCCAGCAGCCAAACAGGGGTAACTAATGAAAAACTGTTTTTT	CASSQTGVTNEKLFF
TRBV29-1	TRBJ2-3	once	TRBD2	14	TGCAGCGTCCGAGAGCGGGGGGGCACAGATACGCAGTATTTT	CSVRERGGTDTQYF
TRBV7-9	TRBJ2-5	NA	TRBD2	16	TGTGCCAGCACCCTTTTTCAGCGGGGGACCCAAGAGACCCAGTACTTC	CASTLFQRGTQETQYF
TRBV27	TRBJ1-2	NA	TRBD1	12	TGTGCCAGCAGACGACAGGGGGATGGCTACACCTTC	CASRRQGDGYTF
TRBV6-6	TRBJ1-6	NA	NA	13	TGTGCCAGCAGTCGTGTGGAGAATTCACCCCTCCACTTT	CASSRVENSPLHF
TRBV7-2	TRBJ1-5	NA	NA	15	TGTGCCAGCAGCCGGGGGGGGGTTAGCAATCAGCCCCAGCATTTT	CASSRGGVSNQPQHF
TRBV24-1	TRBJ2-5	NA	TRBD1	15	TGTGCCACCAGTGACCTGGGACAGGAGCAAGAGACCCAGTACTTC	CATSDLGQEQETQYF
TRBV5-4	TRBJ1-3	NA	NA	15	TGTGCCAGCAGCTTGGACCTACCCCAAGGAAACACCATATATTTT	CASSLDLPQGNTIYF
TRBV3-1/TRBV3-2	TRBJ2-1	NA	TRBD2	16	TGTGCCAGCAGCCAAGTTTCCACTAGCGGGAGGAATGAGCAGTTCTTC	CASSQVSTSGRNEQFF
TRBV28	TRBJ2-7	NA	TRBD1	15	TGTGCCAGCAGTTCGGGACAGATCTTCTCCTACGAGCAGTACTTC	CASSSGQIFSYEQYF
TRBV3-1/TRBV3-2	TRBJ2-1	NA	TRBD2	15	TGTGCCAGCAGCCCCGGACTAGCGGGAGGCTATGAGCAGTTCTTC	CASSPGLAGGYEQFF
TRBV5-1	TRBJ2-7	NA	TRBD1	14	TGCGCCAGCAGCCCCGGACAGGGGATCTACGAGCAGTACTTC	CASSPGQGIYEQYF
TRBV5-6	TRBJ2-2	NA	TRBD1	15	TGTGCCAGCAGCTACGGACAGGGAGCCACCGGGGAGCTGTTTTTT	CASSYGQGATGELFF
TRBV3-1/TRBV3-2	TRBJ2-3	NA	TRBD1	14	TGTGCCAGCAGCGACAGGGGGCGGGGAGATACGCAGTATTTT	CASSDRGRGDTQYF
TRBV28	TRBJ1-1	once	TRBD1	15	TGTGCCAGCAGTTTAGGGGACAGGGAGAACACTGAAGCTTTCTTT	CASSLGDRENTEAFF
TRBV12-5	TRBJ1-1	once	NA	16	TGTGCTAGTGGCCCGGACAGACTGCAACCACGACCTGAAGCTTTCTTT	CASGPDRLQPRPEAFF
TRBV3-1/TRBV3-2	TRBJ2-1	NA	NA	13	TGTGCCAGCAGCCAAGATCGGGTCGGGGAGCAGTTCTTC	CASSQDRVGEQFF